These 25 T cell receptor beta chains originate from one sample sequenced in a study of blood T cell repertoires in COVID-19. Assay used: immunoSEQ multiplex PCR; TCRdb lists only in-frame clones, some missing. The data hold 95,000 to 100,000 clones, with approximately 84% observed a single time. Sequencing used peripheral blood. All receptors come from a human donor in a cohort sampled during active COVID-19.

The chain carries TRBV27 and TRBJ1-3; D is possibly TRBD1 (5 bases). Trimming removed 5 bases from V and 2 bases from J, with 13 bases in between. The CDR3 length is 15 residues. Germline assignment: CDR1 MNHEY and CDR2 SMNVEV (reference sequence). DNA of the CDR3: TGTGCCAGCAGTCCGCTCAGGGCCCCTGGAAACACCATATATTTT. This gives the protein CASSPLRAPGNTIYF.

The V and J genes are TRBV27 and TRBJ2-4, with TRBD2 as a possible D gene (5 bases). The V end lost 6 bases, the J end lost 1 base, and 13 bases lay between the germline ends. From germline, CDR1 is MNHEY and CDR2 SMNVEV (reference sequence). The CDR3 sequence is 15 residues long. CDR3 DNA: TGTGCCAGCAGCCCAATGGAGGTGGCCAAAAACATTCAGTACTTC. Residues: CASSPMEVAKNIQYF.

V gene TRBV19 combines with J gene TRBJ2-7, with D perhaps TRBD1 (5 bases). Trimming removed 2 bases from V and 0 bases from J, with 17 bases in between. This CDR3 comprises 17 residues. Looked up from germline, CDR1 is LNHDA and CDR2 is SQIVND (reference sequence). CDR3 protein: CASSIWGGAASSYEQYF. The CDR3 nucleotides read TGTGCCAGTAGTATATGGGGTGGGGCAGCGAGCTCCTACGAGCAGTACTTC.

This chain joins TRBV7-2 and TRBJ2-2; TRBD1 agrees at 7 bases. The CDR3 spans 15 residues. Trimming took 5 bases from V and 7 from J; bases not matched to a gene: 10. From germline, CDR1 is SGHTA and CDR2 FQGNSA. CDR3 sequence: CASSRNRGLGGELFF. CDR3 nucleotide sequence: TGTGCCAGCAGCCGGAACAGGGGCTTGGGCGGGGAGCTGTTTTTT.

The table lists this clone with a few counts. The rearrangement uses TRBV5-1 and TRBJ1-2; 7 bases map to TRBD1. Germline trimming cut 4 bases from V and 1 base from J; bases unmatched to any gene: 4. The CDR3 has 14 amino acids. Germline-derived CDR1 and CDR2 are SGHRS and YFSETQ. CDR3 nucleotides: TGCGCCAGCAGCCCGGGACAGAGTAACTATGGCTACACCTTC. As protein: CASSPGQSNYGYTF.

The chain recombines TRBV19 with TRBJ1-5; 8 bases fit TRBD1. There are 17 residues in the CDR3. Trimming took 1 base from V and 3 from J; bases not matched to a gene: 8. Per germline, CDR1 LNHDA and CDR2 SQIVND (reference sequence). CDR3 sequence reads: CASSIGRTGYFNQPQHF. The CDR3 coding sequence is TGTGCCAGTAGTATAGGCCGGACAGGGTACTTCAATCAGCCCCAGCATTTT.

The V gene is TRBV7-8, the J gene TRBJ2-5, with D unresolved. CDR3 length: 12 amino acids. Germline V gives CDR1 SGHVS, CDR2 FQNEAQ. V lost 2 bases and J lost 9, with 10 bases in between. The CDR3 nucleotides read TGTGCCAGCAGCTTAATCTCGAGGTCCCAGTACTTC. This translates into CASSLISRSQYF.

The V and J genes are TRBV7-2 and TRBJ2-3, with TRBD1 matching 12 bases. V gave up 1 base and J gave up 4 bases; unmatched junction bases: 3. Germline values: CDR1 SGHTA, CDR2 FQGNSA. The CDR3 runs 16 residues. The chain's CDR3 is CASSLGDRGQADTQYF. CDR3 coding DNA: TGTGCCAGCAGCTTAGGGGACAGGGGGCAGGCAGATACGCAGTATTTT.

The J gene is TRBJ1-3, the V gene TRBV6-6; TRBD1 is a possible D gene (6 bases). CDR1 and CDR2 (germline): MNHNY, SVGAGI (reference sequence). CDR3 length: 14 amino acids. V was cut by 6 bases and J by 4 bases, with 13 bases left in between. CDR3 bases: TGTGCCAGCAGGGAGGGGGGGTCCGGAAACACCATATATTTT. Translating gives CASREGGSGNTIYF.

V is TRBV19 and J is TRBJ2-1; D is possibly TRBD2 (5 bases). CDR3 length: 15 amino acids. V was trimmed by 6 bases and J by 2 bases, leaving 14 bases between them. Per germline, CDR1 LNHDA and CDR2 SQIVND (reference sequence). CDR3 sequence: CASRPADGAYNEQFF. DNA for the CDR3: TGTGCCAGTAGGCCGGCGGACGGGGCCTACAATGAGCAGTTCTTC. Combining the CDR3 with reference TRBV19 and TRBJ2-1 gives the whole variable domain DGGITQSPKYLFRKEGQNVTLSCEQNLNHDAMYWYRQDPGQGLRLIYYSQIVNDFQKGDIAEGYSVSREKKESFPLTVTSAQKNPTAFYLCASRPADGAYNEQFFGPGTRLTVL.

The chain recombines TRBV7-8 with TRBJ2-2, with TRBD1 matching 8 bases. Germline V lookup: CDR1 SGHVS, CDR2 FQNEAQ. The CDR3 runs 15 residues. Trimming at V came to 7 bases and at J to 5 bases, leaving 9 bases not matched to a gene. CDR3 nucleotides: TGTGCCAGCACCCGGGGCAGGGGGCTAACCGGGGAGCTGTTTTTT. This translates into CASTRGRGLTGELFF.

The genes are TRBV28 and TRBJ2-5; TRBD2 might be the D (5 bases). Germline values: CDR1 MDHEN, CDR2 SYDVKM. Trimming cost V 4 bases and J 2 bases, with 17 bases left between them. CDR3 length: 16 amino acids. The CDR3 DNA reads TGTGCCAGCAGTTCCCTTGCGGGTGGGAAACAAGAGACCCAGTACTTC. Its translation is CASSSLAGGKQETQYF.

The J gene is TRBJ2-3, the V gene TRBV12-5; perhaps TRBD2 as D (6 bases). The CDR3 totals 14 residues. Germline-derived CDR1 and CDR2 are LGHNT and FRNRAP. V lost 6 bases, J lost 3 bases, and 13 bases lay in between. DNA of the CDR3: TGTGCTAGTGGGCGGGGATTGGTGACAGATACGCAGTATTTT. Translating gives CASGRGLVTDTQYF.

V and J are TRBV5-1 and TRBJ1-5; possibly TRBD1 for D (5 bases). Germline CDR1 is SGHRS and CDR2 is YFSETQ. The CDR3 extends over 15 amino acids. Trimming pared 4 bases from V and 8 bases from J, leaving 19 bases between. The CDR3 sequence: CASSLDREGSKPQHF. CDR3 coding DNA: TGCGCCAGCAGCCTAGACCGGGAGGGGTCTAAGCCCCAGCATTTT.

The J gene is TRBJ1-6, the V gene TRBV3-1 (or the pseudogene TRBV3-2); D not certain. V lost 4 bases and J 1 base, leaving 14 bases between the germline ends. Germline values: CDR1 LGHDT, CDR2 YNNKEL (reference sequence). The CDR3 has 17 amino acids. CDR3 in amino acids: CASSPTEGLSYNSPLHF. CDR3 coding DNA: TGTGCCAGCAGCCCCACCGAGGGCCTTTCCTATAATTCACCCCTCCACTTT.

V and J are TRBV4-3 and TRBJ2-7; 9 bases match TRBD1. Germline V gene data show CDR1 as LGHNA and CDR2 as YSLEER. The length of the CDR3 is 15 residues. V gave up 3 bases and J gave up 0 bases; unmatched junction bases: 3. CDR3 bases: TGCGCCAGCAGCCAGGGACAGGGTCCCTCCTACGAGCAGTACTTC. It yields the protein CASSQGQGPSYEQYF.

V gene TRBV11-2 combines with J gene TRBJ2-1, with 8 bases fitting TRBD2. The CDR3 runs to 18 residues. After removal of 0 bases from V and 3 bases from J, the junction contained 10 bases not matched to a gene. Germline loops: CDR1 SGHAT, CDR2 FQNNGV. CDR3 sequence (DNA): TGTGCCAGCAGCTTAGATCGAACCGGGACTAGGGTCTACAATGAGCAGTTCTTC. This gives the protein CASSLDRTGTRVYNEQFF.

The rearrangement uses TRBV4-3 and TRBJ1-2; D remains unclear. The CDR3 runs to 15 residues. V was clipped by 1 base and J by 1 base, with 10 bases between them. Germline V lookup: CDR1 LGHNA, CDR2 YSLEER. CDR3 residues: CASSQGSGLNYGYTF. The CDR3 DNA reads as TGCGCCAGCAGCCAAGGGTCCGGACTTAACTATGGCTACACCTTC.

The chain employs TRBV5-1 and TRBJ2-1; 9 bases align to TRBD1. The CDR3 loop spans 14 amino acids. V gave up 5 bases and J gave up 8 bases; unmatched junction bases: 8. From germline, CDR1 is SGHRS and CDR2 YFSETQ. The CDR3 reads CASRTTGGLDEQFF. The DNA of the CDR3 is TGCGCCAGCAGAACCACAGGGGGCTTGGATGAGCAGTTCTTC.

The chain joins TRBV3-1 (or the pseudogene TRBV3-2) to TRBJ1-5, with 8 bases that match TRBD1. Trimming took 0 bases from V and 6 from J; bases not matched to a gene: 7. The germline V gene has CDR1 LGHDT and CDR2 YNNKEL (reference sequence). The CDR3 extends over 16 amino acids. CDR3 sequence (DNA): TGTGCCAGCAGCCAAGAAAGGACAGGGAACGTTCAGCCCCAGCATTTT. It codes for CASSQERTGNVQPQHF.

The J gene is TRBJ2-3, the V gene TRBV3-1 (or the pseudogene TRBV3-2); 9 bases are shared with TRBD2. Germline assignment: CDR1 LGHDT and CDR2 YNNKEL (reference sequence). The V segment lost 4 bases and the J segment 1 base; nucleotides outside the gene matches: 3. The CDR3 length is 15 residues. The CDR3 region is CASSLRTSGTDTQYF. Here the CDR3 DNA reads TGTGCCAGCAGCCTTAGGACTAGCGGCACAGATACGCAGTATTTT.

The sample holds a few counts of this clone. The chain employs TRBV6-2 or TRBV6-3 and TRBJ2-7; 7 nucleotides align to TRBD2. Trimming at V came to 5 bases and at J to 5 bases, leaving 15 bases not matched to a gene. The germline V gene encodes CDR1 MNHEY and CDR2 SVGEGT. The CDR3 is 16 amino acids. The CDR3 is CASSRRRSREINEQYF. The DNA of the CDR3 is TGTGCCAGCAGTCGAAGACGCTCGCGGGAGATCAACGAGCAGTACTTC.

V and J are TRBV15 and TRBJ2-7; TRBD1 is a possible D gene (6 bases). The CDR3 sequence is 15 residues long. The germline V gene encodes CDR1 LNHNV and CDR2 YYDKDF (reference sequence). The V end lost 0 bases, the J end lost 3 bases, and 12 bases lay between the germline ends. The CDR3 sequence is CATSREGGSHYEQYF. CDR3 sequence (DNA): TGTGCCACCAGCAGAGAAGGGGGAAGTCACTACGAGCAGTACTTC.

The CDR3 here is CASTSIKGEQFF. The CDR3 nucleotides read TGTGCCAGCACTTCAATAAAGGGGGAGCAGTTCTTC. The chain uses TRBV6-6 and TRBJ2-1, with D possibly being TRBD1 (5 bases). V gave up 7 bases and J gave up 10 bases, with 14 bases separating them. Per germline, CDR1 MNHNY and CDR2 SVGAGI (reference sequence). This CDR3 comprises 12 residues.

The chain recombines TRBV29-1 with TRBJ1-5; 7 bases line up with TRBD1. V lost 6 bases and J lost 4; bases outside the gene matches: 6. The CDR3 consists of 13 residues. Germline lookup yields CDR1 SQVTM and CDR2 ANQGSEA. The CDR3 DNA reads TGCAGCGTCCGGGGACAGTCTAATCAGCCCCAGCATTTT. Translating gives CSVRGQSNQPQHF.